The 25 T cell receptor beta chains below come from one sample, sequenced in a study of blood T cell repertoires in COVID-19. Here immunoSEQ multiplex PCR was the method, and the copy in TCRdb shows in-frame clones only, minus some. The sample shows a few hundred thousand clones, about 90% of them seen only once. The specimen was PBMCs or T cells enriched from blood (not recorded which). The receptor set was obtained from a woman between 25 and 40 years old who had recovered from COVID-19.

The genes are TRBV7-9 and TRBJ2-5, with TRBD2 matching 7 bases. Unmatched junction bases numbered 9, after V lost 3 bases and J lost 5 bases. The V gene's germline CDR1 is SEHNR and CDR2 FQNEAQ (reference sequence). This CDR3 has 15 residues. The CDR3 loop is CASSFRRAGDETQYF. CDR3 nucleotides: TGTGCCAGCAGCTTTCGACGGGCGGGGGACGAGACCCAGTACTTC.

This clone was counted only a few times. The chain joins TRBV7-2 to TRBJ1-5; 8 bases match TRBD1. CDR3 size: 13 residues. V shed 5 bases, J shed 4 bases, and the junction held 1 base outside the gene matches. CDR1 and CDR2 (germline): SGHTA, FQGNSA. The CDR3 loop reads CASSGQGNQPQHF. The CDR3 bases are TGTGCCAGCAGCGGACAGGGAAATCAGCCCCAGCATTTT.

The rearrangement links TRBV6-5 to TRBJ2-7; 9 nucleotides agree with TRBD1. CDR3 length: 16 residues. V was pared by 0 bases and J by 3 bases, with 6 bases of the junction left unmatched. CDR1 and CDR2 from the germline V gene are MNHEY and SVGAGI. The CDR3 bases are TGTGCCAGCAGTTACTCGTTTATGACAGGGGGCTACGAGCAGTACTTC. It translates to CASSYSFMTGGYEQYF.

The J gene is TRBJ2-5, the V gene TRBV5-4; D remains ambiguous. The CDR3 sequence is 13 residues long. Germline assignment: CDR1 SGHNT and CDR2 YYREEE (reference sequence). V dropped 3 bases and J dropped 1 base, with 7 bases sitting between them. CDR3 residues: CASSSRLQETQYF. In nucleotides, the CDR3 is TGTGCCAGCAGCTCCCGTCTCCAAGAGACCCAGTACTTC.

The V call is TRBV12-3 or TRBV12-4, the J call TRBJ1-1; 8 nucleotides line up with TRBD1. This CDR3 is 13 amino acids long. J was trimmed by 7 bases and V by 4 bases; bases with no gene match: 5. The DNA of the CDR3 is TGTGCCAGCAGTTACAGGGGGTTTGGTGAAGCTTTCTTT. It yields the protein CASSYRGFGEAFF.

The chain uses TRBV5-1 and TRBJ1-4, with a weak D call TRBD1 (6 bases). CDR3 length equals 16 residues. Germline V gene lookup returns CDR1 SGHRS and CDR2 YFSETQ. Trimming removed 0 bases from V and 1 base from J, with 10 bases in between. CDR3 nucleotides: TGCGCCAGCAGCTTGGCCCCCAGGGGAACTAATGAAAAACTGTTTTTT. Its protein product is CASSLAPRGTNEKLFF.

The chain links TRBV18 to TRBJ2-3; 8 bases agree with TRBD2. Trimming took 2 bases from V and 1 from J; bases not matched to a gene: 2. CDR1 is KGHSH and CDR2 is LQKENI in the germline V gene. This CDR3 spans 15 amino acids. The CDR3 DNA reads as TGTGCCAGCTCACCAAGGCGGGGGGGCACAGATACGCAGTATTTT. Translated: CASSPRRGGTDTQYF. The complete variable domain, with remaining parts taken from reference TRBV18 and TRBJ2-3, reads NAGVMQNPRHLVRRRGQEARLRCSPMKGHSHVYWYRQLPEEGLKFMVYLQKENIIDESGMPKERFSAEFPKEGPSILRIQQVVRGDSAAYFCASSPRRGGTDTQYFGPGTRLTVL.

This clone occurred once. V is TRBV27 and J is TRBJ2-7; D is perhaps TRBD1 (5 bases). The length of the CDR3 is 15 residues. CDR1 MNHEY and CDR2 SMNVEV come from the germline V gene (reference sequence). The V gene lost 0 bases and the J gene lost 4 bases, with 13 bases spanning the gap. The CDR3 here is CASSLSRQLVYEQYF. CDR3 DNA sequence: TGTGCCAGCAGTTTATCTCGACAGTTAGTTTACGAGCAGTACTTC.

The rearrangement uses TRBV7-9 and TRBJ2-3; D is perhaps TRBD2 (6 bases). Trimming stripped 1 base from V and 1 base from J, with 9 bases between. This CDR3 has 15 residues. Germline V gene sequence: CDR1 SEHNR, CDR2 FQNEAQ (reference sequence). CDR3 protein: CASSLDTGGTDTQYF. The CDR3 nucleotides are TGTGCCAGCAGCTTAGATACGGGGGGCACAGATACGCAGTATTTT. The whole variable domain, remainder taken from reference TRBV7-9 and TRBJ2-3, is DTGVSQNPRHKITKRGQNVTFRCDPISEHNRLYWYRQTLGQGPEFLTYFQNEAQLEKSRLLSDRFSAERPKGSFSTLEIQRTEQGDSAMYLCASSLDTGGTDTQYFGPGTRLTVL.

V usage is TRBV5-1 and J usage is TRBJ2-1, with 9 bases lining up with TRBD1. The CDR3 extends over 14 amino acids. CDR1 and CDR2 (germline): SGHRS, YFSETQ. V lost 3 bases, J lost 7 bases, and 5 bases stayed unmatched. CDR3 sequence (DNA): TGCGCCAGCAGCTGGGGGGACAGGGAGAATGAGCAGTTCTTC. Protein sequence: CASSWGDRENEQFF.

The chain has TRBV24-1 and TRBJ2-4; TRBD2 matches at 7 bases. Germline assignment: CDR1 KGHDR and CDR2 SFDVKD. CDR3 length: 13 residues. Trimming took 2 bases from V and 11 from J; bases not matched to a gene: 5. The CDR3 loop reads CATSDSTSLVQYF. CDR3 bases: TGTGCCACCAGTGATTCGACTAGCTTGGTTCAGTACTTC.

This sequence joins TRBV4-2 and TRBJ2-7; D gene ambiguous. The CDR3 sequence is 14 residues long. Germline lookup yields CDR1 LGHNA and CDR2 YNFKEQ. The V gene lost 4 bases and the J gene lost 0 bases, with 10 bases spanning the gap. The CDR3 sequence: CASSRITSSYEQYF. For the CDR3, the DNA is TGTGCCAGCAGCCGTATAACGAGCTCCTACGAGCAGTACTTC.

Regarding this clone: The junction and the germline gene differ at one end; a read error may be behind it. The J gene is TRBJ2-7, the V gene TRBV5-1; 7 bases are shared with TRBD1. CDR1 and CDR2 from the germline V gene are SGHRS and YFSETQ. The CDR3 totals 15 residues. This chain's CDR3 is CASSPRTGSSYEQYF. The CDR3 DNA follows: TGCGCCAGCAGCCCCCGGACAGGAAGCTCCTACGAACAGTACTTC.

This chain links TRBV27 with TRBJ2-7; 7 bases map to TRBD2. Germline V CDR1 and CDR2: MNHEY, SMNVEV (reference sequence). V was clipped by 1 base and J by 1 base; unmatched bases: 4. The CDR3 sequence is 15 residues long. CDR3 region: CASSLWGGGSYEQYF. In DNA, the CDR3 is TGTGCCAGCAGTTTATGGGGGGGAGGGTCCTACGAGCAGTACTTC.

The CDR3 nucleotides are TGTGCCAGCATGCGAGGGAGGGTGTTCCGCGAAAAACTGTTTTTT. This encodes CASMRGRVFREKLFF. The chain is built from TRBV6-5 and TRBJ1-4; no reliable D call. The CDR3 length is 15 residues. Germline CDR1 MNHEY, CDR2 SVGAGI. V shed 7 bases and J shed 8 bases, with 20 bases lying between them.

Concerning this clone itself: Germline is not matched at one junction end, which may reflect a read error. The chain has TRBV2 and TRBJ2-7; 7 nucleotides align to TRBD1. This CDR3 comprises 11 residues. In germline, CDR1 is SNHLY, CDR2 FYNNEI. The CDR3: CASSVDREPGF. The CDR3 nucleotides read TGTGCCAGCAGTGTCGACAGGGAGCCGGGCTTC.

The chain employs TRBV10-2 and TRBJ1-4; unclear D gene. CDR1 and CDR2 from the germline V gene are WSHSY and SAAADI. V was shortened by 0 bases and J by 7 bases, with 9 bases between the two germline ends. The CDR3 consists of 14 residues. CDR3 loop: CASSESRAVEKLFF. In DNA, the CDR3 is TGCGCCAGCAGTGAGTCGAGGGCGGTTGAAAAACTGTTTTTT.

This sequence joins TRBV19 and TRBJ1-1; D not resolved. The V end was cut by 1 base, the J end by 0 bases, with 18 bases between. The V gene's germline CDR1 is LNHDA and CDR2 SQIVND (reference sequence). The CDR3 has 18 residues. The CDR3 coding sequence is TGTGCCAGTAGTATAGGGGTGGAGCTCCAGCACATGAACACTGAAGCTTTCTTT. This gives the protein CASSIGVELQHMNTEAFF.

This rearrangement joins TRBV29-1 to TRBJ2-7; 8 bases match TRBD1. This CDR3 spans 13 amino acids. Per the germline V gene, CDR1 is SQVTM and CDR2 is ANQGSEA. V was clipped by 4 bases and J by 5 bases; unmatched bases: 7. Written as DNA, the CDR3 is TGCAGCGTTGCGATTACAGGGGGAAACGAGCAGTACTTC. Protein sequence: CSVAITGGNEQYF.

This clone appeared a few times. The V call is TRBV12-3 or TRBV12-4, the J call TRBJ1-5; 10 nucleotides align to TRBD1. V gave up 4 bases and J gave up 8 bases; unmatched junction bases: 2. This CDR3 has 13 residues. The CDR3 sequence: CASSSGTGEPQHF. CDR3 bases: TGTGCCAGCAGTTCCGGGACAGGGGAGCCCCAGCATTTT.

The rearrangement uses TRBV27 and TRBJ1-5; D gene ambiguous. CDR1 and CDR2 from the germline V gene are MNHEY and SMNVEV (reference sequence). The CDR3 sequence is 15 residues long. The ends were cut back, 4 bases at V and 5 bases at J, with 15 bases in the middle. DNA of the CDR3: TGTGCCAGCAGTTCGCAATTCGAACTCGATCAGCCCCAGCATTTT. As protein: CASSSQFELDQPQHF.

CDR3 DNA sequence: TGTGCCAGCAGCCTTCACGCGACAGGGTTGATTTACGAGCAGTACTTC. It yields the protein CASSLHATGLIYEQYF. This sequence joins TRBV3-1 (or the pseudogene TRBV3-2) and TRBJ2-7; 7 bases fit TRBD1. The CDR3 sequence is 16 residues long. The J segment lost 4 bases and the V segment lost 4 bases, leaving 13 bases of the junction unmatched. The germline gives CDR1 LGHDT, CDR2 YNNKEL (reference sequence).

The rearrangement joins TRBV28 to TRBJ1-5, with 10 bases matching TRBD1. The CDR3 sequence is 15 residues long. V was clipped by 6 bases and J by 6 bases; unmatched bases: 8. Germline-derived CDR1 and CDR2 are MDHEN and SYDVKM. The CDR3 sequence: CASSNLGTGAQPQHF. CDR3 in DNA: TGTGCCAGCAGCAACCTCGGGACAGGGGCTCAGCCCCAGCATTTT. The full variable domain, in which reference TRBV28 and TRBJ1-5 provide the parts outside the CDR3, is DVKVTQSSRYLVKRTGEKVFLECVQDMDHENMFWYRQDPGLGLRLIYFSYDVKMKEKGDIPEGYSVSREKKERFSLILESASTNQTSMYLCASSNLGTGAQPQHFGDGTRLSIL.

The rearrangement links TRBV5-4 to TRBJ2-7; the match to TRBD1 covers 10 bases. CDR3 length equals 15 residues. Germline V lookup: CDR1 SGHNT, CDR2 YYREEE (reference sequence). V gave up 4 bases and J gave up 2 bases; unmatched junction bases: 6. The DNA of the CDR3 is TGTGCCAGCAGCCCGGGACAGGGGACCCCCTACGAGCAGTACTTC. Its translation: CASSPGQGTPYEQYF.

The gene calls are TRBV6-1 and TRBJ1-1; D might be TRBD1 (5 bases). Per germline, CDR1 MNHNS and CDR2 SASEGT. The CDR3 is 13 residues long. Trimming removed 3 bases at V and 3 bases at J, with 8 bases between. CDR3: CASSDGGYTEAFF. The CDR3 bases are TGTGCCAGCAGTGATGGGGGGTACACTGAAGCTTTCTTT.